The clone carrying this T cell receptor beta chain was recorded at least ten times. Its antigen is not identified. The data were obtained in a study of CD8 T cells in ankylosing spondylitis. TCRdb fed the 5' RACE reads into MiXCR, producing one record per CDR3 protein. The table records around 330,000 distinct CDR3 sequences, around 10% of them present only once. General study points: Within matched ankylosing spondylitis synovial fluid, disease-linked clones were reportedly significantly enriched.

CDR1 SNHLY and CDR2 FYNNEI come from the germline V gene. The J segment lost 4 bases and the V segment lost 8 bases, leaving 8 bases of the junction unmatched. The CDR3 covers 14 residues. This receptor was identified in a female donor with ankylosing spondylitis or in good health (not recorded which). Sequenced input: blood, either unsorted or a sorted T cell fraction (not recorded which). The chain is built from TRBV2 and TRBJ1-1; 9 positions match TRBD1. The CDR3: CASGQGSMGTEAFF. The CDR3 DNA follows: TGTGCCAGCGGACAGGGGAGTATGGGCACTGAAGCTTTCTTT.